Listed below are T cell receptor beta chains from one sample, sequenced in a study of blood T cell repertoires in COVID-19. Repertoires were generated with immunoSEQ multiplex PCR, while TCRdb's copy carries only in-frame clones and drops some. The sample lists approximately 210,000 clones; approximately 89% were seen once. Material for sequencing was peripheral blood. Receptors were obtained from a woman in her thirties or forties with acute or convalescent COVID-19. Both conserved end residues are part of each CDR3. Each record gives: clone size, J gene, V gene, D gene, CDR3 protein, CDR3 DNA. D genes are given only for firm matches. Not all rows give a size; the values are once, few, many and, for expanded clones, a class.

size: .; J: TRBJ1-1; V: TRBV5-5; D: TRBD1; CDR3: CASSPTGLTEAFF; DNA: TGTGCCAGCAGCCCGACAGGGCTCACTGAAGCTTTCTTT
size: .; J: TRBJ1-2; V: TRBV29-1; D: TRBD1; CDR3: CSVHRGATRDNYGYTF; DNA: TGCAGCGTTCACAGGGGAGCTACCCGCGATAACTATGGCTACACCTTC
size: .; J: TRBJ1-5; V: TRBV19; D: .; CDR3: CATSAGSGQPQHF; DNA: TGTGCCACTTCCGCGGGCAGCGGTCAGCCCCAGCATTTT
size: .; J: TRBJ1-5; V: TRBV19; D: TRBD1; CDR3: CASSTTGGKQPQHF; DNA: TGTGCCAGTAGTACGACAGGGGGGAAACAGCCCCAGCATTTT
size: .; J: TRBJ2-3; V: TRBV6-2/TRBV6-3; D: TRBD2; CDR3: CASSPGLADADTQYF; DNA: TGTGCCAGCAGCCCCGGACTAGCGGATGCAGATACGCAGTATTTT
size: .; J: TRBJ2-2; V: TRBV6-4; D: TRBD2; CDR3: CASSTGTSFGELFF; DNA: TGTGCCAGCAGCACCGGGACTAGCTTCGGGGAGCTGTTTTTT
size: .; J: TRBJ1-2; V: TRBV18; D: .; CDR3: CASSANRDNYGYTF; DNA: TGTGCCAGCTCAGCGAACAGGGATAACTATGGCTACACCTTC
size: .; J: TRBJ2-5; V: TRBV13; D: .; CDR3: CASSLGLSGQETQYF; DNA: TGTGCCAGCAGCTTGGGCCTAAGCGGACAAGAGACCCAGTACTTC
size: few; J: TRBJ1-1; V: TRBV10-1; D: TRBD1; CDR3: CASSENRGPNTEAFF; DNA: TGCGCCAGCAGTGAGAACAGGGGGCCGAACACTGAAGCTTTCTTT
size: .; J: TRBJ1-4; V: TRBV7-9; D: .; CDR3: CASSLAQGGLKKLFF; DNA: TGTGCCAGCAGCTTAGCCCAGGGTGGATTGAAAAAACTGTTTTTT
size: .; J: TRBJ1-1; V: TRBV18; D: TRBD1; CDR3: CASSPSDRTNTEAFF; DNA: TGTGCCAGCTCACCCTCGGACAGGACGAACACTGAAGCTTTCTTT
size: .; J: TRBJ2-5; V: TRBV15; D: TRBD2; CDR3: CATSRDSQRGGPTQYF; DNA: TGTGCCACCAGCAGAGATTCGCAACGGGGGGGGCCGACCCAGTACTTC
size: .; J: TRBJ1-5; V: TRBV10-3; D: .; CDR3: CAISEAGDQPQHF; DNA: TGTGCCATCAGTGAGGCAGGGGATCAGCCCCAGCATTTT
size: .; J: TRBJ2-1; V: TRBV9; D: .; CDR3: CASSVRSWSYNEQFF; DNA: TGTGCCAGCAGCGTAAGGAGCTGGTCCTACAATGAGCAGTTCTTC
size: .; J: TRBJ1-5; V: TRBV25-1; D: TRBD1; CDR3: CASSSRDSSNQPQHF; DNA: TGTGCCAGCAGCAGCCGGGACAGCAGCAATCAGCCCCAGCATTTT
size: .; J: TRBJ1-1; V: TRBV14; D: .; CDR3: CASSQQGNTEAFF; DNA: TGTGCCAGCAGCCAACAGGGGAACACTGAAGCTTTCTTT
size: .; J: TRBJ2-1; V: TRBV11-2; D: TRBD1; CDR3: CASSPRTGVGNEQFF; DNA: TGTGCCAGCAGCCCCCGGACAGGGGTAGGCAATGAGCAGTTCTTC
size: once; J: TRBJ2-1; V: TRBV7-9; D: .; CDR3: CASSLARQSYNEQFF; DNA: TGTGCCAGCAGCTTAGCGAGGCAGAGTTACAATGAGCAGTTCTTC
size: few; J: TRBJ2-3; V: TRBV13; D: TRBD2; CDR3: CASSAPSGTDTQYF; DNA: TGTGCCAGCAGCGCCCCTAGCGGGACAGATACGCAGTATTTT
size: .; J: TRBJ1-1; V: TRBV6-5; D: TRBD1; CDR3: CASSPGRGPTEAFF; DNA: TGTGCCAGCAGCCCGGGTAGGGGGCCAACTGAAGCTTTCTTT
size: .; J: TRBJ1-5; V: TRBV27; D: TRBD1; CDR3: CASSLLEGGQPQHF; DNA: TGTGCCAGCAGTTTGTTAGAAGGGGGCCAGCCCCAGCATTTT
size: .; J: TRBJ1-3; V: TRBV7-9; D: .; CDR3: CASSLEKGTTGNTIYF; DNA: TGTGCCAGCAGCTTAGAAAAAGGGACAACGGGAAACACCATATATTTT
size: .; J: TRBJ1-3; V: TRBV5-1; D: TRBD1; CDR3: CASSSGQGGGNTIYF; DNA: TGCGCCAGCAGCTCAGGACAGGGTGGTGGAAACACCATATATTTT